Sequencing of this T cell receptor beta chain was carried out in a study of shared clonotypes between healthy human individuals. TCRdb keeps only in-frame clones here, not all; method: immunoSEQ multiplex PCR. The sample shows hundreds of thousands of clones, 74% of them seen only once. The study's findings and limits: Across subsets, estimated richness was generally greater for naive than for memory populations. Sharing across four donors was seen in 4% to 6.5% of naive CD4 clonotypes.

The investigators split CD4+ cells into a CD45RA+ naive subset and a CD45RA-negative memory subset. Points on this clone: Its specificity is not known.

This CDR3 has 17 amino acids. Germline V gene lookup returns CDR1 MGHRA and CDR2 YSYEKL. V trimming: 3 bases; J trimming: 1 base; junction bases outside the gene matches: 8. Source material: memory CD4+ T cells sorted from blood. Regarding subset: CD45RA-negative fraction. V usage is TRBV4-1 and J usage is TRBJ2-2; 7 positions match TRBD2. The clonotype was recovered from a woman in her twenties or thirties in good health. CDR3 coding DNA: TGCGCCAGCAGCCATCCCATGGGGGGGAGGAACACCGGGGAGCTGTTTTTT. This encodes CASSHPMGGRNTGELFF.